This T cell receptor (beta chain) was sequenced for a study of blood T cell repertoires in COVID-19. Study-level background: Acute-phase and convalescent COVID-19 samples originated in the United States, Italy and Spain. Sample material is recorded as cDNA or gDNA derived from T cells, B-cell-depleted T cells, or PBMCs.

The CDR3 is 13 amino acids. The ends were cut back, 6 bases at V and 9 bases at J, with 15 bases in the middle. Per the study methods: Estimated nucleated cell counts came from reference gene primer amplification. The repertoire was sequenced with immunoSEQ multiplex PCR; TCRdb's copy has only in-frame clones and lacks some. V and J calls and clone size are copied from that table; D and trimming were computed from the DNA. The table records under 150,000 clones, 75% to 90% of them present only once. The sequenced material came from peripheral blood. The source is a human donor in a cohort sampled during active COVID-19. The chain couples TRBV12-3 or TRBV12-4 to TRBJ2-1; D is possibly TRBD1 (6 bases). CDR3 protein: CASSLPQGIEQFF. The CDR3 DNA reads as TGTGCCAGCAGCCTCCCACAGGGTATTGAGCAGTTCTTC.